Detailed here is one TCR beta chain. Its antigen is currently unknown. This specimen comes from a study of cytomegalovirus exposure and HLA in healthy donors. Looking at the study overall: The Caucasian-associated ancestry cluster contained about 80% of the roughly 390 genotyped donors.

The V gene lost 0 bases and the J gene lost 3 bases, with 9 bases spanning the gap. Germline CDR1 reads SGHNT; CDR2 reads YYREEE (reference sequence). The length of the CDR3 is 15 residues. With 60 Vbeta and 13 Jbeta primers, the PCR was carried out. Methods used by the authors: Counted up in a later analysis, unique TCR beta chains came to some 72 million, with around 12 million shared. Sequenced by immunoSEQ multiplex PCR; TCRdb stores in-frame clones only, minus some. Clone size and V and J calls were adopted from that table, with D and trimming inferred from the DNA. In the table there are 100,000 to 120,000 clones, 70% to 85% of which are singletons. Findings and caveats of the study: In terms of immune exposure information, only CMV serostatus was available. The likely origin of a cluster of highly shared sequence variants was a sequencing artifact.

This sequence joins TRBV5-4 and TRBJ1-4; D is unclear. The sequenced material came from PBMCs. The receptor comes from a woman in her late teens or twenties in good health and CMV-seronegative. CDR3 coding DNA: TGTGCCAGCAGCTTGGCCCCAACAGCTAATGAAAAACTGTTTTTT. Residues: CASSLAPTANEKLFF.